The 20 T cell receptor beta chains presented below share a single source sample, sequenced in a study of blood T cell dynamics during melanoma immunotherapy. The protocol was immunoSEQ multiplex PCR, while the TCRdb copy is restricted to in-frame clones and leaves out a portion. The sample consists of 15,000 to 20,000 clones, 94% of them appearing once. The time point is: week 3, after first cycle of checkpoint inhibitor. The sequences come from effector memory CD8+ T cells from blood, collected from a patient treated with checkpoint blockade. These receptors were collected from a human donor with melanoma.

This clone was recorded only once. This chain connects TRBV5-1 to TRBJ2-1; the D is unclear. V was clipped by 4 bases and J by 10 bases, with 9 bases between them. Germline assignment: CDR1 SGHRS and CDR2 YFSETQ. The CDR3 covers 11 residues. DNA for the CDR3: TGCGCCAGCAGCCTAAACTTCGAGCAGTTCTTC. Translated: CASSLNFEQFF.

V gene TRBV15 combines with J gene TRBJ1-1; D call uncertain. The germline CDR1 and CDR2 sequences are LNHNV and YYDKDF (reference sequence). V lost 3 bases to trimming and J lost 4 bases, with 12 bases between them. This CDR3 comprises 14 residues. The CDR3 reads CATSSITVFTEAFF. The CDR3 DNA sequence: TGTGCCACCAGCAGTATAACAGTCTTCACTGAAGCTTTCTTT.

V usage is TRBV6-1 and J usage is TRBJ2-7; 7 bases align to TRBD1. V was pared by 10 bases and J by 2 bases, with 8 bases of the junction left unmatched. The CDR3 sequence is 13 residues long. Germline CDR1 MNHNS, CDR2 SASEGT. CDR3 region: CAIRRDSTYEQYF. CDR3 bases: TGTGCCATCAGAAGGGACAGCACCTACGAGCAGTACTTC.

The chain is built from TRBV6-5 and TRBJ1-1; D remains ambiguous. The CDR3 runs 15 residues. The V end lost 7 bases, the J end lost 4 bases, and 19 bases lay between the germline ends. From germline, CDR1 is MNHEY and CDR2 SVGAGI. In nucleotides, the CDR3 is TGTGCCAGCACCCCGGTCTGGATGCCTGGCACTGAAGCTTTCTTT. This sequence encodes CASTPVWMPGTEAFF.

The chain recombines TRBV7-9 with TRBJ2-7; D gene uncertain. The V gene's germline CDR1 is SEHNR and CDR2 FQNEAQ (reference sequence). The CDR3 runs to 11 residues. Deletions cut 0 bases from V and 7 bases from J, with 4 bases between. The CDR3 DNA sequence: TGTGCCAGCAGCTTAGCGGGGGAGCAGTACTTC. This sequence encodes CASSLAGEQYF.

V is TRBV5-5 and J is TRBJ2-7, with D perhaps TRBD1 (5 bases). This CDR3 region has 14 residues. The ends were cut back, 4 bases at V and 2 bases at J, with 13 bases in the middle. Germline assignment: CDR1 SGHKS and CDR2 YYEKEE (reference sequence). CDR3 in amino acids: CASSTRQSPYEQYF. For the CDR3, the DNA is TGTGCCAGCAGCACCCGACAGTCCCCCTACGAGCAGTACTTC.

This chain joins TRBV10-2 and TRBJ2-3; D not certain. The CDR3 totals 14 residues. Trimming cost V 3 bases and J 0 bases, with 7 bases left between them. Germline CDR1 WSHSY, CDR2 SAAADI. CDR3 amino acids: CASSEWASTDTQYF. In DNA, the CDR3 is TGCGCCAGCAGTGAATGGGCGAGCACAGATACGCAGTATTTT.

V and J are TRBV7-6 and TRBJ2-7, with 14 bases identical to TRBD2. CDR3 length: 15 residues. Germline trimming cut 3 bases from V and 2 bases from J; bases unmatched to any gene: 0. Germline V gives CDR1 SGHVS, CDR2 FNYEAQ. CDR3 DNA: TGTGCCAGCAGCTTGACTAGCGGGAGGGCCTACGAGCAGTACTTC. It encodes CASSLTSGRAYEQYF.

The gene calls are TRBV6-5 and TRBJ1-1; D is perhaps TRBD1 (5 bases). The CDR3 loop spans 13 amino acids. Per the germline V gene, CDR1 is MNHEY and CDR2 is SVGAGI. V was shortened by 2 bases and J by 4 bases, with 8 bases between the two germline ends. For the CDR3, the DNA is TGTGCCAGCAGTTACGGCAGGGCCACTGAAGCTTTCTTT. Residues: CASSYGRATEAFF.

This rearrangement joins TRBV12-2 to TRBJ2-2. TRBV12-2 is a recognized pseudogene. This CDR3 is built from 17 residues. The CDR3 protein is CASRFTIAGQASGELFF. In DNA form, the CDR3 reads TGTGCAAGTCGCTTTACCATAGCGGGACAGGCGAGCGGGGAGCTGTTTTTT.

DNA of the CDR3: TGTGCCAGCAGCTTCGTTCGGAGCGCGTACGAGCAGTACTTC. Translation gives CASSFVRSAYEQYF. The chain combines TRBV5-8 with TRBJ2-5; the D is unclear. The J call may be incorrect, as the DNA end agrees better with TRBJ2-7. The CDR3 spans 14 residues. Germline V gene sequence: CDR1 SGHTS, CDR2 YDEGEE.

CDR3 in amino acids: CSARDLLGGDTQYF. CDR3 in DNA: TGCAGCGCAAGGGACTTGTTAGGAGGGGATACGCAGTATTTT. The gene calls are TRBV29-1 and TRBJ2-3, with a possible D match to TRBD2 (6 bases). The V gene lost 7 bases and the J gene lost 6 bases, with 20 bases spanning the gap. This CDR3 is 14 amino acids long. Germline lookup yields CDR1 SQVTM and CDR2 ANQGSEA.

This chain links TRBV7-9 with TRBJ2-1; 7 bases match TRBD2. Germline V CDR1 and CDR2: SEHNR, FQNEAQ (reference sequence). CDR3 length: 13 residues. V shed 8 bases and J 5 bases; nucleotides not matched to a gene: 6. The CDR3 DNA sequence: TGTGCCAGCCGCAGGGAGGGGAACAATGAGCAGTTCTTC. This translates into CASRREGNNEQFF.

CDR3 residues: CASRSSDSPIYEQYF. DNA of the CDR3: TGTGCCAGCCGCTCCTCCGACTCCCCTATTTATGAGCAGTACTTC. The chain carries TRBV19 and TRBJ2-7; no firm D call. Looked up from germline, CDR1 is LNHDA and CDR2 is SQIVND (reference sequence). CDR3 length: 15 residues. V lost 9 bases and J lost 7, with 25 bases in between.

The gene calls are TRBV9 and TRBJ2-1, with 9 bases aligning to TRBD2. The germline gives CDR1 SGDLS, CDR2 YYNGEE. This CDR3 is built from 16 residues. V was pared by 3 bases and J by 0 bases, with 4 bases of the junction left unmatched. The CDR3 sequence is CASSGNSGSSYNEQFF. DNA of the CDR3: TGTGCCAGCAGCGGTAATAGCGGGAGCTCCTACAATGAGCAGTTCTTC.

The CDR3 reads CASSPDRGWTGELFF. The CDR3 bases are TGTGCCAGCAGCCCCGACAGGGGGTGGACCGGGGAGCTGTTTTTT. V gene TRBV7-3 combines with J gene TRBJ2-2; 9 positions match TRBD1. V gave up 5 bases and J gave up 5 bases; unmatched junction bases: 6. Germline V gives CDR1 SGHTA, CDR2 FQGTGA. The CDR3 covers 15 residues. The complete variable domain, with remaining parts taken from reference TRBV7-3 and TRBJ2-2, reads GAGVSQTPSNKVTEKGKYVELRCDPISGHTALYWYRQSLGQGPEFLIYFQGTGAADDSGLPNDRFFAVRPEGSVSTLKIQRTERGDSAVYLCASSPDRGWTGELFFGEGSRLTVL.

The genes are TRBV28 and TRBJ2-7; D remains unclear. V was clipped by 6 bases and J by 6 bases, with 24 bases between them. There are 16 residues in the CDR3. Per the germline V gene, CDR1 is MDHEN and CDR2 is SYDVKM. DNA of the CDR3: TGTGCCAGCAGAATTGGGTGGGCAGGTCCCCCTCTCGAGCAGTACTTC. Translation: CASRIGWAGPPLEQYF.

Only one count was recorded for this clone. This rearrangement joins TRBV6-5 to TRBJ1-1; D possibly corresponds to TRBD1 (5 bases). The germline V gene has CDR1 MNHEY and CDR2 SVGAGI. V was shortened by 0 bases and J by 1 base, with 9 bases between the two germline ends. The CDR3 has 15 amino acids. CDR3 residues: CASSYSTTGNTEAFF. As DNA, the CDR3 is TGTGCCAGCAGTTACTCCACAACAGGGAACACTGAAGCTTTCTTT.

V and J are TRBV6-1 and TRBJ2-5; 8 bases are shared with TRBD2. Germline V gene sequence: CDR1 MNHNS, CDR2 SASEGT. V lost 0 bases to trimming and J lost 2 bases; unmatched junction nucleotides: 11. The CDR3 length is 18 residues. For the CDR3, the DNA is TGTGCCAGCAGTGAAGCGCGCGTCGGGAGGGCCAATCAAGAGACCCAGTACTTC. This gives the protein CASSEARVGRANQETQYF.

J is TRBJ2-2 and V is TRBV2; TRBD1 agrees at 9 bases. Germline V gene lookup returns CDR1 SNHLY and CDR2 FYNNEI. The J segment lost 2 bases and the V segment lost 11 bases, leaving 6 bases of the junction unmatched. This CDR3 spans 14 amino acids. The CDR3 bases are TGTGCCGCGGGGGACAGGGTTAACACCGGGGAGCTGTTTTTT. Translated: CAAGDRVNTGELFF.